This T cell receptor (beta chain) was retrieved from a study of neoadjuvant anti-PD-1 for oral cavity cancer. Study details: Patients mostly received three to four biweekly nivolumab doses at 3 mg/kg before surgery. Whole-study results and caveats: Each response group had just a few patients in TCR analyses.

With respect to this clone: Its antigen is unidentified.

V lost 1 base to trimming and J lost 6 bases; unmatched junction nucleotides: 2. CDR1 SEHNR and CDR2 FQNEAQ come from the germline V gene (reference sequence). There are 13 residues in the CDR3. Sequencing used immunoSEQ multiplex PCR; TCRdb keeps in-frame clones, though not all of them. The repertoire holds 60,000 to 80,000 clones, with 65% to 80% as singletons. The V call is TRBV7-9, the J call TRBJ1-2; 7 bases are shared with TRBD1. The clonotype was recovered from a person aged 40 to 85 with oral cavity squamous cell carcinoma. This sample comprised PBMCs, obtained before nivolumab (anti-PD-1) treatment. The CDR3 coding sequence is TGTGCCAGCAGCTTAGTAGGGGGCCATGGCTACACCTTC. Translating gives CASSLVGGHGYTF.